Listed below are T cell receptor beta chains from one sample, sequenced in a study of blood T cell repertoires in COVID-19. Sequenced by immunoSEQ multiplex PCR; TCRdb stores in-frame clones only, minus some. The data hold 110,000 to 150,000 clones, with around 89% observed a single time. Sequencing was performed on peripheral blood. The receptor set was obtained from a man in his 60s with active or convalescent COVID-19. Both conserved end residues are part of each CDR3. The order of the fields is clone size, V gene, D gene, J gene, CDR3 DNA, CDR3 protein. A D gene is named only where the DNA matches it firmly. Clone size appears in some rows only: once, few, many, or a class for an expanded clone.

.	TRBV6-1	.	TRBJ1-6	TGTGCCAGCAGTGATATCGGGGGGCCGGATTCACCCCTCCACTTT	CASSDIGGPDSPLHF
few	TRBV27	.	TRBJ2-1	TGTGCCAGCATTCTTCGGGGGTACAATGAGCAGTTCTTC	CASILRGYNEQFF
.	TRBV5-4	TRBD2	TRBJ2-2	TGTGCCAGCAGCGCCGGACTAGCGGGAGTTGTGGAGCTGTTTTTT	CASSAGLAGVVELFF
.	TRBV16	.	TRBJ1-4	TGTGCCAGCAGCCAATTGGGCAGGCCTGGGGAAAAACTGTTTTTT	CASSQLGRPGEKLFF
.	TRBV9	.	TRBJ2-1	TGTGCCAGCAGCGCGCGGGACAGACCGTACAATGAGCAGTTCTTC	CASSARDRPYNEQFF
once	TRBV30	.	TRBJ2-3	TGTGCCTGGAGTGTACTTCCCAGGGGTCGAGATACGCAGTATTTT	CAWSVLPRGRDTQYF
.	TRBV3-1/TRBV3-2	TRBD1	TRBJ1-2	TGTGCCAGCAGTCGTACAGGGGACAACTATGGCTACACCTTC	CASSRTGDNYGYTF
once	TRBV28	TRBD1	TRBJ1-4	TGTGCCAGCGGGACAGGCGGCAAAAAACTGTTTTTT	CASGTGGKKLFF
.	TRBV3-1/TRBV3-2	.	TRBJ2-7	TGTGCCAGCAACATACAGGGCGGTGGCTACGAGCAGTACTTC	CASNIQGGGYEQYF
.	TRBV10-3	.	TRBJ1-5	TGTGCCATCAGTGACCAGGCGGGGGAGCCCCAGCATTTT	CAISDQAGEPQHF
.	TRBV5-8	TRBD2	TRBJ2-1	TGTGCCAGCAGCTCGTGGGGCGGGGGTTACAATGAGCAGTTCTTC	CASSSWGGGYNEQFF
once	TRBV14	.	TRBJ1-1	TGTGCCAGCCGCTCTGGAGGGACTGAAGCTTTCTTT	CASRSGGTEAFF
.	TRBV27	.	TRBJ1-2	TGTGCCAGCAGTAGCGAAATGCGTGGAGGCTACACCTTC	CASSSEMRGGYTF
.	TRBV24-1	TRBD2	TRBJ2-3	TGTGCCACCAGTGGGGGAGCGGGGGCCCACACAGATACGCAGTATTTT	CATSGGAGAHTDTQYF
once	TRBV25-1	.	TRBJ2-5	TGTGCCAGCATCACAGGGGGGGGGTTTGAGACCCAGTACTTC	CASITGGGFETQYF
.	TRBV28	.	TRBJ1-6	TGTGCCAGCAGTTCCACAACCTCACCCCTCCACTTT	CASSSTTSPLHF
.	TRBV24-1	.	TRBJ1-2	TGTGCCACCAGTGAAGAGGCGGCTGGCTACACCTTC	CATSEEAAGYTF
.	TRBV28	.	TRBJ1-2	TGTGCCAGCAGTTCTGCGGGGATCCTCTATGGCTACACCTTC	CASSSAGILYGYTF
.	TRBV5-8	.	TRBJ1-1	TGTGCCAGCAGCTTCAGGGGAAACACTGAAGCTTTCTTT	CASSFRGNTEAFF
.	TRBV27	TRBD2	TRBJ2-3	TGTGCCAGCAGTTACAGAACTAGCGCGGGAGGGGGAGATACGCAGTATTTT	CASSYRTSAGGGDTQYF